Following are 28 T cell receptor beta chains from one sample sequenced in a study of CD8 T cells in ankylosing spondylitis. TCRdb analysed the 5' RACE reads with MiXCR anew, one entry per CDR3 protein. The sample consists of around 250,000 distinct CDR3 sequences, around 32% of them appearing once. Sequencing was performed on blood, either unsorted or a sorted T cell fraction (not recorded which). The receptors derive from a male donor with ankylosing spondylitis or in good health (not recorded which).

V usage is TRBV5-5 and J usage is TRBJ2-3; D is undetermined. Germline V gene sequence: CDR1 SGHKS, CDR2 YYEKEE (reference sequence). CDR3 length equals 16 residues. V gave up 2 bases and J gave up 6 bases, with 19 bases separating them. The CDR3 DNA reads as TGTGCCAGCAGCTTTTATTCGGCGGACCGTGTGGATACGCAGTATTTT. As protein: CASSFYSADRVDTQYF.

V and J are TRBV6-5 and TRBJ2-3; D perhaps matches TRBD1 (6 bases). The CDR3 contains 16 residues. V gave up 2 bases and J gave up 1 base, with 13 bases separating them. Germline V lookup: CDR1 MNHEY, CDR2 SVGAGI. The CDR3 bases are TGTGCCAGCAGTTACGGGGGCGGGTTGGGCACAGATACGCAGTATTTT. It yields the protein CASSYGGGLGTDTQYF.

This clonotype has only a few counts. The chain employs TRBV7-6 and TRBJ2-2; TRBD1 matches 12 bases. Germline loops: CDR1 SGHVS, CDR2 FNYEAQ. This CDR3 contains 18 residues. Trimming removed 4 bases from V and 7 bases from J; junction bases left unmatched: 13. The CDR3 loop is CASSSDPGTGGDDGELFF. The CDR3 DNA sequence: TGTGCCAGCAGCTCCGACCCCGGGACAGGGGGCGATGACGGGGAGCTGTTTTTT.

This clonotype has a handful of counts. The chain is built from TRBV6-1 and TRBJ2-7; perhaps TRBD1 as D (6 bases). The length of the CDR3 is 14 residues. Germline values: CDR1 MNHNS, CDR2 SASEGT. The V end was cut by 5 bases, the J end by 7 bases, with 18 bases between. CDR3 nucleotide sequence: TGTGCCAGCAGTCCCGACAGGAACAGATTAGAGCAGTACTTC. Its protein product is CASSPDRNRLEQYF.

The rearrangement links TRBV20-1 to TRBJ2-5; D unresolved. V was clipped by 6 bases and J by 5 bases, with 13 bases between them. The CDR3 covers 12 residues. Germline assignment: CDR1 DFQATT and CDR2 SNEGSKA (reference sequence). The CDR3 here is CSAFYYGETQYF. In nucleotides, the CDR3 is TGCAGTGCCTTCTACTACGGGGAGACCCAGTACTTC.

This clonotype was found a few times. This sequence joins TRBV4-1 and TRBJ2-2, with 7 bases matching TRBD2. Losses at the gene ends were 3 bases for V and 0 bases for J; bases not matched to a gene: 4. CDR1 is MGHRA and CDR2 is YSYEKL in the germline V gene. The CDR3 has 16 amino acids. The CDR3 DNA reads TGCGCCAGCAGCCACAGCCTAGCGGCGAACACCGGGGAGCTGTTTTTT. It specifies CASSHSLAANTGELFF.

A word on this clonotype: At one end the junction does not follow the germline gene, possibly because of a read error. CDR3 region: CAIRDGGGVDETQYF. For the CDR3, the DNA is TGTGCCATCCGTGACGGCGGGGGGGTAGATGAGACCCAGTACTTC. V usage is TRBV10-3 and J usage is TRBJ2-5; 9 bases are a match to TRBD2. CDR1 is ENHRY and CDR2 is SYGVKD in the germline V gene. The CDR3 is 15 amino acids.

This clonotype was picked up a small number of times. The J gene is TRBJ2-7, the V gene TRBV27; tentative D call: TRBD1 (6 bases). The V and J ends lost 4 bases and 0 bases respectively, with 13 bases between them. CDR1 is MNHEY and CDR2 is SMNVEV in the germline V gene (reference sequence). This CDR3 is 15 amino acids long. The CDR3 coding sequence is TGTGCCAGCAGTTCCCTGGACAGTAGCTCCTACGAGCAGTACTTC. It translates to CASSSLDSSSYEQYF.

The V and J genes are TRBV7-9 and TRBJ2-1, with 7 bases identical to TRBD2. The V gene's germline CDR1 is SEHNR and CDR2 FQNEAQ (reference sequence). V shed 5 bases, J shed 6 bases, and the junction held 13 bases outside the gene matches. This CDR3 is 16 amino acids long. The DNA of the CDR3 is TGTGCCAGCAGCGGGAGGGCGGGTCAGTCGATCAATGAGCAGTTCTTC. Translated, it gives CASSGRAGQSINEQFF.

The J gene is TRBJ2-3, the V gene TRBV20-1; D remains ambiguous. Trimming removed 7 bases from V and 4 bases from J, with 21 bases in between. Germline CDR1 reads DFQATT; CDR2 reads SNEGSKA (reference sequence). The CDR3 spans 15 residues. CDR3 DNA: TGCAGTGTTATCGGCCCCACTCAGGCCGCAGATACGCAGTATTTT. Its protein product is CSVIGPTQAADTQYF.

This clonotype was detected only a few times. This chain connects TRBV5-5 to TRBJ2-7, with 9 bases fitting TRBD1. Germline V gene sequence: CDR1 SGHKS, CDR2 YYEKEE (reference sequence). This CDR3 is built from 14 residues. V lost 4 bases to trimming and J lost 5 bases; unmatched junction nucleotides: 7. The CDR3 loop is CASSRQGENNEQYF. In nucleotides, the CDR3 is TGTGCCAGCAGCCGACAGGGGGAAAACAACGAGCAGTACTTC.

J is TRBJ2-1 and V is TRBV7-2; a possible D gene is TRBD2 (6 bases). V dropped 3 bases and J dropped 9 bases, with 12 bases sitting between them. The length of the CDR3 is 13 residues. Germline V lookup: CDR1 SGHTA, CDR2 FQGNSA. The CDR3 nucleotides read TGTGCCAGCAGCTTGAGACTAGAACGTGAGCAGTTCTTC. Amino acid sequence: CASSLRLEREQFF.

This chain connects TRBV20-1 to TRBJ2-3; TRBD2 agrees at 10 bases. J was trimmed by 6 bases and V by 3 bases; bases with no gene match: 9. The length of the CDR3 is 15 residues. Germline V lookup: CDR1 DFQATT, CDR2 SNEGSKA (reference sequence). CDR3 region: CSARSLAGAGDTQYF. The CDR3 nucleotides read TGCAGTGCTAGGTCCCTAGCGGGGGCCGGGGATACGCAGTATTTT.

The chain carries TRBV5-5 and TRBJ2-4, with unresolved D. This CDR3 has 11 amino acids. V was pared by 1 base and J by 10 bases, with 6 bases between. Germline values: CDR1 SGHKS, CDR2 YYEKEE (reference sequence). The CDR3 DNA reads TGTGCCAGCAGCTTGCCAGGAATTCAGTACTTC. Residues: CASSLPGIQYF.

The chain employs TRBV20-1 and TRBJ2-7; tentatively, D is TRBD1 or TRBD2 (5 bases each). The ends were cut back, 0 bases at V and 1 base at J, with 16 bases in the middle. CDR1 and CDR2 (germline): DFQATT, SNEGSKA (reference sequence). The length of the CDR3 is 16 residues. The DNA of the CDR3 is TGCAGTGCTAGAGAGACGGGACGAGTCCCATCCTACGAGCAGTACTTC. Translated: CSARETGRVPSYEQYF.

This clonotype was detected only a few times. V and J are TRBV20-1 and TRBJ1-1; D is possibly TRBD1 (6 bases). Germline V CDR1 and CDR2: DFQATT, SNEGSKA (reference sequence). V shed 1 base and J shed 1 base, with 13 bases lying between them. CDR3 size: 15 residues. CDR3 DNA: TGCAGTGCTAGAGCCCCAGGGACACGGAACACTGAAGCTTTCTTT. This encodes CSARAPGTRNTEAFF.

V gene TRBV5-4 combines with J gene TRBJ2-1; TRBD1 matches at 8 bases. V shed 4 bases, J shed 3 bases, and the junction held 9 bases outside the gene matches. There are 16 residues in the CDR3. Germline lookup yields CDR1 SGHNT and CDR2 YYREEE (reference sequence). As DNA, the CDR3 is TGTGCCAGCAGCGAATCAGGGGGCCTTCTCTACAATGAGCAGTTCTTC. This gives the protein CASSESGGLLYNEQFF.

The rearrangement links TRBV9 to TRBJ2-1; 8 positions match TRBD1. Germline values: CDR1 SGDLS, CDR2 YYNGEE. The CDR3 spans 14 residues. J lost 8 bases, V lost 4 bases, and 8 bases had no gene match. CDR3 nucleotide sequence: TGTGCCAGCAGCCTCCGGACAGGGATCCATGAGCAGTTCTTC. The encoded protein is CASSLRTGIHEQFF.

For this clonotype: Its ends do not fully match the called genes, so a read error is possible. The rearrangement links TRBV5-6 to TRBJ2-7; D ambiguous. The CDR3 runs to 13 residues. Germline CDR1 and CDR2: SGHDT and YYEEEE. The CDR3 sequence is CAISPGPVYEQYF. CDR3 nucleotides: TGTGCCATCAGCCCCGGGCCTGTATACGAGCAGTACTTC.

The chain carries TRBV6-5 and TRBJ1-1, with D unclear. The CDR3 length is 12 residues. Germline CDR1 MNHEY, CDR2 SVGAGI. Trimming cost V 8 bases and J 4 bases, with 11 bases left between them. CDR3 sequence (DNA): TGTGCCAGCGGGCTCACCGGCACTGAAGCTTTCTTT. It codes for CASGLTGTEAFF.

CDR3 bases: TGTGCCATCAGTGAAGGGGGATGGAACAATCAGCCCCAGCATTTT. Translating gives CAISEGGWNNQPQHF. The J gene is TRBJ1-5, the V gene TRBV10-3; D possibly corresponds to TRBD1 (6 bases). V was clipped by 3 bases and J by 3 bases, with 12 bases between them. This CDR3 is 15 amino acids long. Germline loops: CDR1 ENHRY, CDR2 SYGVKD.

This clonotype has a handful of counts. The CDR3 is CSAEQGAANEKLFF. The CDR3 DNA sequence: TGCAGTGCAGAACAGGGGGCTGCTAATGAAAAACTGTTTTTT. The gene calls are TRBV20-1 and TRBJ1-4, with 9 bases that match TRBD1. CDR1 is DFQATT and CDR2 is SNEGSKA in the germline V gene (reference sequence). Unmatched junction bases numbered 5, after V lost 6 bases and J lost 3 bases. The CDR3 loop spans 14 amino acids.

The sample holds a few counts of this clonotype. J is TRBJ2-3 and V is TRBV29-1; a possible D gene is TRBD1 (5 bases). Germline lookup yields CDR1 SQVTM and CDR2 ANQGSEA. Deletions cut 4 bases from V and 3 bases from J, with 11 bases between. This CDR3 has 13 residues. The CDR3 loop is CSVVGRVTDTQYF. In nucleotides, the CDR3 is TGCAGCGTTGTGGGCAGGGTGACAGATACGCAGTATTTT.

The V and J genes are TRBV3-1 and TRBJ2-3; 7 nucleotides line up with TRBD2. This CDR3 has 15 amino acids. V lost 4 bases and J lost 3; bases outside the gene matches: 7. CDR1 and CDR2 from the germline V gene are LGHDT and YNNKEL (reference sequence). The CDR3 sequence is CASSPSGGLTDTQYF. CDR3 in DNA: TGTGCCAGCAGCCCCTCGGGAGGCCTAACAGATACGCAGTATTTT.

The CDR3 DNA sequence: TGTGCCAGCAGCTTGTTGGGCCTCCCGCAGTATTTT. It encodes CASSLLGLPQYF. V and J are TRBV7-2 and TRBJ2-3; D unresolved. The V end was cut by 3 bases, the J end by 10 bases, with 11 bases between. This CDR3 has 12 amino acids. Germline V CDR1 and CDR2: SGHTA, FQGNSA.

V gene TRBV10-2 combines with J gene TRBJ2-6; D tentatively fits TRBD1 or TRBD2 (6 bases each). CDR3 size: 16 residues. The V and J ends lost 6 bases and 2 bases respectively, with 14 bases between them. Per the germline V gene, CDR1 is WSHSY and CDR2 is SAAADI. This CDR3 reads CASSVEGGTGANVLTF. CDR3 nucleotides: TGCGCCAGCAGCGTGGAAGGGGGGACTGGGGCCAACGTCCTGACTTTC.

CDR3 coding DNA: TGCAGCGTTCCAGGAACAGGGATTGAAGCTTTCTTT. Translating it yields CSVPGTGIEAFF. V and J are TRBV29-1 and TRBJ1-1, with D possibly being TRBD1 (6 bases). V lost 5 bases and J 7 bases, leaving 14 bases between the germline ends. The CDR3 loop spans 12 amino acids. Germline values: CDR1 SQVTM, CDR2 ANQGSEA.

The sample holds a few counts of this clonotype. J is TRBJ1-1 and V is TRBV20-1; 10 bases agree with TRBD1. The CDR3 is 14 amino acids. Losses at the gene ends were 0 bases for V and 3 bases for J; bases not matched to a gene: 1. The V gene's germline CDR1 is DFQATT and CDR2 SNEGSKA (reference sequence). CDR3 DNA sequence: TGCAGTGCTAGAGAAGACAGGGGGCACACTGAAGCTTTCTTT. Translated: CSAREDRGHTEAFF.